The sequence of this T cell receptor (beta chain) was determined in a study of spatial heterogeneity in lung cancer (dated by TCRdb to about 2019). About the investigation overall: Beta-chain transcripts were consistently detected in greater numbers than alpha-chain transcripts, which likely reflects a higher abundance of beta-chain transcripts. A strong correlation was found between TCR transcript counts in tumor regions and a T cell transcriptional module score from matched bulk RNA-seq. In the raw uncorrected reads, each unique combination of TCR and UMI appeared more than ten times on average. TCR alpha and beta repertoires were quantitatively compared across multiple tumor regions, matched nontumor lung and blood in non-small cell lung cancer. TCR repertoire features were related to nonsynonymous mutation counts determined by whole-exome sequencing of tumor tissue. At surgery, about 210 tumor regions, almost 65 matched nontumor lung samples and 56 PBMC samples were TCR-sequenced for both alpha and beta chains. The paper's findings and limits, for the study overall: Confirming at a functional level the hypothesis that regional TCRs recognize regional mutations was considered to require additional single-cell paired TCR alpha and beta sequencing. The number of expanded intratumoral alpha and beta TCRs correlated with the tumor nonsynonymous mutation count. TCR-seq was estimated to cover only approximately 7% of tumor T cells for alpha chains and about 13% for beta chains. Counts of ubiquitous and regional expanded TCRs were found to correlate with counts of ubiquitous and regional nonsynonymous mutations, respectively.

This clonotype is classified as medium-sized (0.01 to 0.1%). What this receptor recognizes is not known. No base-level quality is on record; no much larger clone is a single base apart. The time point label of this sample denotes: sample taken at primary tumor resection. Samples were obtained from roughly 72 patients with early-stage, untreated non-small cell lung cancer from the lung TRACERx cohort. Whole RNA extracted from tumor and nontumor lung tissue, or from cryopreserved PBMC samples, was used for TCR sequencing without cell sorting. Only patients for whom sufficient RNA was available from at least two tumor regions were selected for TCR sequencing. Before selection, tumor and adjacent nontumor lung specimens were reviewed by a lung pathologist. Preparation of the library involved 5' RACE. Sequencing instrument: NextSeq 500. The TCR library protocol attached a unique molecular identifier to each TCR cDNA molecule to allow correction of PCR and sequencing errors. The authors processed their data as follows. TCR identification, UMI-based error correction and CDR3 extraction were all carried out with Decombinator tools. TCRs above a frequency of 2 per 1,000, corresponding to the top 1% of the tumor frequency distribution, were defined as expanded. Expanded tumor TCRs statistically deemed absent (corrected P<0.05) from at least one tumor region were classed as regional, and all other expanded tumor TCRs were classed as ubiquitous. Each repertoire was subsampled 100 times to 5,000 TCRs, after which Renyi diversity was computed with the R vegan package. CDR3 similarity networks were constructed using string-kernel similarity of amino acid triplets, with links drawn between CDR3s whose pairwise similarity was above 0.82. TCRdb reworked the public reads: Q25 trimming with fastp, MiXCR clone assembly, productive beta chains retained. Rows are unified per CDR3 protein, each entry keeping the most common DNA and genes. The V and J calls were not made by the authors but by TCRdb's processing. This sample comprises roughly 3,700 distinct CDR3 sequences, 5.3% of them detected only once. The ten top clones hold approximately 13% of the sample.

The germline V gene (reference sequence) provides CDR1 DFQATT and CDR2 SNEGSKA. V and J are trimmed by 5 bases and 2 bases, and the gene matches miss 7 bases of the junction. The CDR3 runs 15 residues from the cysteine to the phenylalanine. Only the CDR3 DNA is retained, 45 bases long and in frame from the first base. Rearrangement joined TRBV20-1 to TRBJ2-3, and TRBD1 matches 10 of the central bases. This TCR was recovered from a female donor with early-stage non-small cell lung cancer. Sequencing was performed on lung tumor tissue, taken at surgery. The CDR3 region has the sequence CSALKTGGYTDTQYF. The DNA reads as follows: TGCAGTGCTTTAAAGACAGGGGGCTACACAGATACGCAGTATTTT.